This section outlines one T cell receptor (beta chain) sequence together with its context. Antigen unknown. Primers included in the PCR were 60 Vbeta and 13 Jbeta primers. Sequencing was performed with immunoSEQ multiplex PCR; in TCRdb, only in-frame clones are kept and a portion is missing. Among just over 200,000 clones listed, roughly 80% were seen once. This entry belongs to a study of cytomegalovirus exposure and HLA in healthy donors. Study conclusions and caveats: Highest at DRB1 and lowest at HLA-C, TCR association rates differed among HLA loci in a later analysis. Donors belonging to an Asian-associated ancestry cluster reportedly showed fewer N-insertions in productive TCRs than the roughly 680-donor mean, according to what a later analysis found. Confirmation in vitro established that a few CMV-associated chains were specific for CMV antigens.

There are 15 residues in the CDR3. CDR1 and CDR2 from the germline V gene are SGHRS and YFSETQ. J lost 7 bases, V lost 6 bases, and 10 bases had no gene match. The sequencing input was PBMCs. The source of this sequence is a woman between 35 and 50 years old in good health and CMV-seronegative. V gene TRBV5-1 combines with J gene TRBJ2-1; 10 nucleotides match TRBD2. CDR3 DNA sequence: TGCGCCAGCACCGACCCAGCGGGAGGGATAAATGAGCAGTTCTTC. It yields the protein CASTDPAGGINEQFF.